Listed below are T cell receptor beta chains from one sample, sequenced in a study of blood T cell repertoires in COVID-19. The table came from immunoSEQ multiplex PCR; TCRdb's copy has only in-frame clones and leaves some out. There are some 700,000 clones in the sample; 70% to 90% occur only once, and over 0.2% lies in the top ten. What was sequenced was peripheral blood. The receptor source for this set is a woman aged 18-29 years with acute or convalescent COVID-19. CDR3s include the opening cysteine and the closing phenylalanine or tryptophan. The D gene is left open where the match is weak. Clone size is given for some rows only: seen once, a few or many times, or a class if the clone is expanded.

J,size,D,V,DNA,CDR3
TRBJ1-1,.,.,TRBV5-1,TGCGCCAGCAGCTTGGCGGGAACGTCGATGAACACTGAAGCTTTCTTT,CASSLAGTSMNTEAFF
TRBJ1-5,.,.,TRBV19,TGTGCCAGTAGTATTGAATCAGGGAGGGGCAATCAGCCCCAGCATTTT,CASSIESGRGNQPQHF
TRBJ1-2,.,.,TRBV28,TGTGCCAGCAGTTTAGCAAGGACAGTTAACTATGGCTACACCTTC,CASSLARTVNYGYTF
TRBJ1-1,.,TRBD1,TRBV9,TGTGCCAGCAGCGTAGGCGGGCGGAAGGGGGCCGAGAACACTGAAGCTTTCTTT,CASSVGGRKGAENTEAFF
TRBJ1-3,.,TRBD1,TRBV15,TGTGCCACCAGCAGAGAGGGGGACAGATTTTATTTCTCTGGAAACACCATATATTTT,CATSREGDRFYFSGNTIYF
TRBJ1-1,.,.,TRBV5-1,TGCGCCAGCAGCTTCGCGGCAAACACTGAAGCTTTCTTT,CASSFAANTEAFF
TRBJ1-2,once,.,TRBV7-2,TGTGCCAGCAGCTCCCCCGGGGGGGGAGGCTACACCTTC,CASSSPGGGGYTF
TRBJ2-3,once,TRBD2,TRBV5-4,TGTGCCAGCAGCAGCCGGCCGGGACTAGCGGAAACAGATACGCAGTATTTT,CASSSRPGLAETDTQYF
TRBJ1-2,.,.,TRBV2,TGTGCCAGCGTGAGACTCACGGGTGGCTACACCTTC,CASVRLTGGYTF
TRBJ1-1,once,TRBD1,TRBV27,TGTGCCAGCTGCCAGGGACAGTGGAACACTGAAGCTTTCTTT,CASCQGQWNTEAFF
TRBJ1-1,.,.,TRBV9,TGTGCCAGCAGCTCGGGGGACTTTGGGACTTTCTTT,CASSSGDFGTFF
TRBJ1-4,.,TRBD1,TRBV10-3,TGTGCCATCAGTGAACAGGGGACTAATGAAAAACTGTTTTTT,CAISEQGTNEKLFF
TRBJ1-2,.,.,TRBV19,TGTGCCAGTAGCCCCTTAAGGGACACATTTAACTATGGCTACACCTTC,CASSPLRDTFNYGYTF
TRBJ1-6,.,.,TRBV4-1,TGCGCCAGCAGCCAAGACAGGGCCCTTAATTCACCCCTCCACTTT,CASSQDRALNSPLHF
TRBJ2-7,.,.,TRBV7-2,TGTGCCAGCAGTACCCCTAGGACTGGCGGAGGAGCCGAGCAGTACTTC,CASSTPRTGGGAEQYF
TRBJ2-5,.,TRBD2,TRBV6-2/TRBV6-3,TGTGCCAGCAGTTACTCCGGGACTAGCGGGGGACTCCAAGAGACCCAGTACTTC,CASSYSGTSGGLQETQYF
TRBJ1-1,.,TRBD1,TRBV5-5,TGTGCCAGCAGTCCGGACAGGGGATACACTGAAGCTTTCTTT,CASSPDRGYTEAFF
TRBJ1-1,.,TRBD1,TRBV29-1,TGCAGCGTTGAAAACAGGGGTGGGGGCACTGAAGCTTTCTTT,CSVENRGGGTEAFF
TRBJ2-6,.,TRBD1,TRBV9,TGTGCCAGCAGCGTGGAGGACAGGGCCCGCTCTGGGGCCAACGTCCTGACTTTC,CASSVEDRARSGANVLTF
TRBJ1-3,.,TRBD1,TRBV6-5,TGTGCCAGCAGCGCGGACAGGGACCCTGGAAACACCATATATTTT,CASSADRDPGNTIYF
TRBJ1-4,.,.,TRBV5-1,TGCGCCAGCAGCTTGAAAACAGGAGGGTATGAAAAACTGTTTTTT,CASSLKTGGYEKLFF
TRBJ1-4,.,.,TRBV20-1,TGCAAGGCCGTCGAGGGTGAAAAACTGTTTTTT,CKAVEGEKLFF
TRBJ2-3,.,TRBD1,TRBV24-1,TGTGCCACCAGTGATATCTACAGGGGGTCCCTAAACACAGATACGCAGTATTTT,CATSDIYRGSLNTDTQYF
TRBJ1-5,.,TRBD1,TRBV6-2/TRBV6-3,TGTGCCAGCAGTACAGGGGACGTTGGGTCCCAGCATTTT,CASSTGDVGSQHF
TRBJ2-7,.,TRBD1,TRBV24-1,TGTGCCACCAGTGACCAAGGGACAGGCTCCTACGAGCAGTACTTC,CATSDQGTGSYEQYF
TRBJ1-2,.,.,TRBV15,TGTGCCACCAGCAGAGAGGGCAGGGAAGCCTATGGCTACACCTTC,CATSREGREAYGYTF
TRBJ2-4,.,.,TRBV4-1,TGCGCCAGCAGCGGAGGGTTGCTAGCCAAAAACATTCAGTACTTC,CASSGGLLAKNIQYF
TRBJ1-6,.,.,TRBV19,TGTGCCAGCCATCCGGGACATTATTCACCCCTCCACTTT,CASHPGHYSPLHF
TRBJ2-3,.,.,TRBV28,TGTGCCAGCAGTTCCCCGCCGGGACAATGGGGCGATACGCAGTATTTT,CASSSPPGQWGDTQYF
TRBJ2-7,once,TRBD1,TRBV4-2,TGTGCCAGCAGCCAAGATCCAGGGACAGACGTACCGTACTTC,CASSQDPGTDVPYF
TRBJ2-3,.,TRBD2,TRBV4-3,TGCGCCAGCAGCCAAGATAACGGGGGAGGGACAGATACGCAGTATTTT,CASSQDNGGGTDTQYF
TRBJ2-5,.,.,TRBV28,TGTGCCAGCAGTTTACGCAGTGGCCAAGAGACCCAGTACTTC,CASSLRSGQETQYF
TRBJ1-1,once,.,TRBV13,TGTGCCAGCAGCGGACCCGTCCGGGGTGGCACTGAAGCTTTCTTT,CASSGPVRGGTEAFF
TRBJ1-2,.,.,TRBV11-2,TGTGCCATCTCGGACAGATTAAATGGCTACACCTTC,CAISDRLNGYTF
TRBJ1-2,.,TRBD1,TRBV5-6,TGTGCCAGCAGCTTGGGACCAGGGGGTGGCTACACCTTC,CASSLGPGGGYTF
TRBJ2-3,.,.,TRBV7-2,TGTGCCAGCAGCGGTGGCGGGCCTAGCACAGATACGCAGTATTTT,CASSGGGPSTDTQYF
TRBJ1-1,once,.,TRBV18,TGTGCCAGCTCACCGCTCCCGTCCGGGACACCGAACACTGAAGCTTTCTTT,CASSPLPSGTPNTEAFF
TRBJ2-2,.,TRBD1,TRBV3-1/TRBV3-2,TGTGCCAGCAGCCCTAGAAGGGACAGGGGGACCGGGGAGCTGTTTTTT,CASSPRRDRGTGELFF
TRBJ2-2,.,TRBD2,TRBV5-1,TGCGCCAGCAGCTTGGGCGGGGGGCCGTTGTTAAGGACCACCGGGGAGCTGTTTTTT,CASSLGGGPLLRTTGELFF
TRBJ1-2,.,.,TRBV30,TGTGCCTGGAGGGAGGGGTACTATGGCTACACCTTC,CAWREGYYGYTF